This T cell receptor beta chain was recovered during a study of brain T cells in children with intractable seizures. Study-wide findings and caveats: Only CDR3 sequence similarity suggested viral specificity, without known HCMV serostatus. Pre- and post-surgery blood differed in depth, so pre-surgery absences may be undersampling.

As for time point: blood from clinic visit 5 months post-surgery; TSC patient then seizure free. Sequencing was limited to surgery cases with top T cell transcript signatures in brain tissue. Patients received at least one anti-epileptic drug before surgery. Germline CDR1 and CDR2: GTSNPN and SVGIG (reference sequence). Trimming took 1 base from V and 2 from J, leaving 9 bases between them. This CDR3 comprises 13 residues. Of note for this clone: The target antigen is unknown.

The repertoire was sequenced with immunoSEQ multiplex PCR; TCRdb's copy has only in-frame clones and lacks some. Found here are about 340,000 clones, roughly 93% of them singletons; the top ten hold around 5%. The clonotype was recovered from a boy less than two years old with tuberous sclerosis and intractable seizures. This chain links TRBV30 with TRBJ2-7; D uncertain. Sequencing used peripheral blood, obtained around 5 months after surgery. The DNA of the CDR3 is TGTGCCTGGAGTGGTTCGGCTACCTACGAGCAGTACTTC. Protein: CAWSGSATYEQYF.